Listed here are 2 T cell receptor beta chains from one sample, sequenced in a study of blood T cell repertoires in COVID-19. TCRdb's copy holds only in-frame clones and misses some; the assay was immunoSEQ multiplex PCR. Of 25,000 to 35,000 clones listed, 80% to 90% are singletons. The sample taken for sequencing was peripheral blood. Source of these receptors: a man older than 75 with acute or convalescent COVID-19.

In its sample, this clone was seen once. The chain joins TRBV28 to TRBJ2-3, with no clear D. The CDR3 loop spans 16 amino acids. Germline values: CDR1 MDHEN, CDR2 SYDVKM. The V end lost 1 base, the J end lost 1 base, and 12 bases lay between the germline ends. The DNA for the CDR3 is TGTGCCAGCAGTTTATTGGGCCCGTCAGGCACAGATACGCAGTATTTT. Translated, it gives CASSLLGPSGTDTQYF.

V is TRBV5-4 and J is TRBJ2-7; D is possibly TRBD1 (6 bases). V was pared by 2 bases and J by 1 base, with 10 bases between. Per the germline V gene, CDR1 is SGHNT and CDR2 is YYREEE (reference sequence). CDR3 length equals 14 residues. CDR3 coding DNA: TGTGCCAGCAGCTTTTACAGGGAATCCTACGAGCAGTACTTC. This encodes CASSFYRESYEQYF. Filled out from reference TRBV5-4 and TRBJ2-7, the complete variable domain reads ETGVTQSPTHLIKTRGQQVTLRCSSQSGHNTVSWYQQALGQGPQFIFQYYREEENGRGNFPPRFSGLQFPNYSSELNVNALELDDSALYLCASSFYRESYEQYFGPGTRLTVT.